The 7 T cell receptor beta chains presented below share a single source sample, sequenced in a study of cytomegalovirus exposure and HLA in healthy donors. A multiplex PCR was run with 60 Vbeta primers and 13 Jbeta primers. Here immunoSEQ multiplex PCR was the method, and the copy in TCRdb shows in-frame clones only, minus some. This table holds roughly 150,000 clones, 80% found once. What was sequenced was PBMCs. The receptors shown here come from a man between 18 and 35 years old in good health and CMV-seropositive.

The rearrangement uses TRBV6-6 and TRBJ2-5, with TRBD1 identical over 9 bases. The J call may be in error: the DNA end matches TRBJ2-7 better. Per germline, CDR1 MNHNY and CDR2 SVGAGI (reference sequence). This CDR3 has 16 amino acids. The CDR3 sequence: CASSYSSGTGPYEQYF. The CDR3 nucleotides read TGTGCCAGCAGTTACTCATCCGGGACAGGGCCCTACGAGCAGTACTTC.

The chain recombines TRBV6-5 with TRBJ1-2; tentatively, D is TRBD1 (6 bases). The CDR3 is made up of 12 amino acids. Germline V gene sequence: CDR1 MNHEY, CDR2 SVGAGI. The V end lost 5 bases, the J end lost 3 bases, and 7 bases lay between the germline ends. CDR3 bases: TGTGCCAGCAGTAGGACAGACTATGGCTACACCTTC. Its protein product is CASSRTDYGYTF.

CDR3 loop: CASSSPRREGPYNEQFF. The CDR3 DNA reads as TGTGCCAGCAGCTCGCCCCGGCGGGAGGGCCCATACAATGAGCAGTTCTTC. V gene TRBV7-2 combines with J gene TRBJ2-1, with TRBD2 identical over 9 bases. With V trimmed by 4 bases and J by 4 bases, 11 bases remained unmatched. The germline V gene has CDR1 SGHTA and CDR2 FQGNSA. The CDR3 has 17 amino acids.

The CDR3 region is CASSQRSANQPQHF. Written as DNA, the CDR3 is TGTGCCAGCAGCCAGCGTAGTGCGAATCAGCCCCAGCATTTT. The rearrangement uses TRBV2 and TRBJ1-5; D unclear. V lost 6 bases, J lost 4 bases, and 13 bases lay in between. This CDR3 is 14 amino acids long. CDR1 is SNHLY, CDR2 FYNNEI, per germline.

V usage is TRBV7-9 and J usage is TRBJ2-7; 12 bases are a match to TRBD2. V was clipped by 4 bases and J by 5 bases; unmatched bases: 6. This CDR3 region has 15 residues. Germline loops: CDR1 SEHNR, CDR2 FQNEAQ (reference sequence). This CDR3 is CASSSTSGRWDEQYF. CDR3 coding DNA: TGTGCCAGCAGCTCAACTAGCGGGAGGTGGGACGAGCAGTACTTC.

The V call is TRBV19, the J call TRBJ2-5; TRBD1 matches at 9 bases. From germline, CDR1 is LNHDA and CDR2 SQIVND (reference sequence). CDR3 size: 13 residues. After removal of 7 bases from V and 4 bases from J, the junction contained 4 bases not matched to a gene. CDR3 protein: CASNTGQGETQYF. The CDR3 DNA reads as TGTGCCAGTAACACGGGACAGGGAGAGACCCAGTACTTC.

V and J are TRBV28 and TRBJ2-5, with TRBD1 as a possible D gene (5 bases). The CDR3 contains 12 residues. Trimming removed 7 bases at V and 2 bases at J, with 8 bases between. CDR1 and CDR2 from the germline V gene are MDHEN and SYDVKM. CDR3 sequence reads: CASKRQQETQYF. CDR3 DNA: TGTGCCAGCAAACGACAGCAAGAGACCCAGTACTTC.